This T cell receptor (beta chain) was recovered during a study of T cell responses to AZD1222 COVID-19 vaccine. Profiled with immunoSEQ multiplex PCR; TCRdb holds only in-frame clones, not every one. The sample records around 130,000 clones, roughly 91% being singletons. From germline, CDR1 is DFQATT and CDR2 SNEGSKA (reference sequence). Trimming took off 3 bases at V and 2 bases at J, with 14 bases between the two ends. The CDR3 has 14 amino acids. As to this clone: Its antigen is not identified.

Regarding the study as a whole: Reportedly, close to half of spike-specific TCRs are directed against unmutated variant regions. Spike-wide vaccine-associated CD4 TCRs dominated at 160-218 and 743-854. After the peak T cell response, and only then, were repertoires sampled. A mostly white British donor set with more females was recruited, and clonal diversity was possibly underestimated.

Material: peripheral blood, obtained 28 days after the second AZD1222 dose. The TCR originated in an adult who received the AZD1222 COVID-19 vaccine. The rearrangement links TRBV20-1 to TRBJ2-7; D gene uncertain. CDR3: CSASVSGRPYEQYF. CDR3 bases: TGCAGTGCTAGTGTATCAGGAAGGCCCTACGAGCAGTACTTC.